This T cell receptor (beta chain) derives from a study of radiation and T cells in renal cell carcinoma. Study observations and caveats: From baseline, blood top tumor clonotypes peaked at 2 weeks post-radiation.

The junction had 4 bases not matched to a gene; V was cut back by 4 bases and J by 6 bases. Germline V gene data show CDR1 as SNHLY and CDR2 as FYNNEI. CDR3 length: 15 amino acids. Stated time point: baseline pretreatment blood. Treatment: 15 Gy SBRT to primary tumor, nephrectomy 4 weeks later. After SBRT, blood was collected at 2 and 4 weeks, plus baseline. Clear cell pathology was present in this patient's renal cell carcinoma. Note on this clone: Antigen specificity is unknown.

Method: immunoSEQ multiplex PCR; TCRdb's copy keeps in-frame clones and lacks some. Seen here are some 150,000 clones, 75% to 90% observed once, and the top ten hold 20% to 25%. This receptor was identified in a woman aged 45-65 years with renal cell carcinoma. The sample was blood, taken from a patient whose treatment included radiotherapy and nephrectomy. The genes are TRBV2 and TRBJ2-3; 13 bases map to TRBD2. The CDR3 nucleotides are TGTGCCAGCAGTGTCCCGGGACTAGCGGGGGATACGCAGTATTTT. Protein sequence: CASSVPGLAGDTQYF.